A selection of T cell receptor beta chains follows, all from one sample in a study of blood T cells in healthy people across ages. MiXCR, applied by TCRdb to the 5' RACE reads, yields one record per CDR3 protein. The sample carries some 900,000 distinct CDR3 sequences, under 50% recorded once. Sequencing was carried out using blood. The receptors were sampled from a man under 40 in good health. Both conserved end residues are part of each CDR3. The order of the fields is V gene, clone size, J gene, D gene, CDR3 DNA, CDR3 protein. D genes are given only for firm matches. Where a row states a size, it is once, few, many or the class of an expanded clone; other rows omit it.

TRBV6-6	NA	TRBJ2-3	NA	TGTGCCAGCAGTTACTCCGTCAGCACAGATACGCAGTATTTT	CASSYSVSTDTQYF
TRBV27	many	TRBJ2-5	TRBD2	TGTGCCAGCAGTTTATATAGCCCGGGACTAGCGGGGGGCCATTCGTACTTC	CASSLYSPGLAGGHSYF
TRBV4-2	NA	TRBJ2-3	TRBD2	TGTGCCAGCAGCGGGGGGGTTAGCACAGATACGCAGTATTTT	CASSGGVSTDTQYF
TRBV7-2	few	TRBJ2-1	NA	TGTGCCAGCAGAATAGGGGAAAGTGAGCAGTTCTTC	CASRIGESEQFF
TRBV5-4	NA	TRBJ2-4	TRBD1	TGTGCCAGCAGCTTGGGTGGACAGGGATCAGCCAAAAACATTCAGTACTTC	CASSLGGQGSAKNIQYF
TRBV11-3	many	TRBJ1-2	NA	TGTGCCAGCAGCCTCTTGGCCGGTCGCGGCTACACCTTC	CASSLLAGRGYTF
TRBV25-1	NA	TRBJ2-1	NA	TGTGCCAGCAGTCTTCAAGACTACAATGAGCAGTTCTTC	CASSLQDYNEQFF
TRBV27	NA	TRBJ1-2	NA	TGTGCCAGCAGAGACCAGGGAGTTTTACGTGGCTACACCTTC	CASRDQGVLRGYTF
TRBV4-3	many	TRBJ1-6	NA	TGCGCCAGCAGCCAAGACCCGAGGACAGAATATTCACCCCTCCACTTT	CASSQDPRTEYSPLHF
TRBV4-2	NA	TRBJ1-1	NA	TGTGCCAGCAGCCAAGATGCCGGAACGAACACTGAAGCTTTCTTT	CASSQDAGTNTEAFF
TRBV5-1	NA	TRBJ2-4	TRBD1	TGCGCCAGCAGCTTCTCGGACAGGGGTTTTCAAAACATTCAGTACTTC	CASSFSDRGFQNIQYF
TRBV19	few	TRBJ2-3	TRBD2	TGTGCCAGTAGTATTCAGGGAGTCGGGGGGTACACGGATACGCAGTATTTT	CASSIQGVGGYTDTQYF
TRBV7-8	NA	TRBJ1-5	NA	TGTGCCAGCAGCGTGGGGGGATATCAGCCCCAGCATTTT	CASSVGGYQPQHF
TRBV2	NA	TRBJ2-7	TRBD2	TGTGCCAGCAGTGGGGGACTAGCGGGGGTAACCTACGAGCAGTACTTC	CASSGGLAGVTYEQYF
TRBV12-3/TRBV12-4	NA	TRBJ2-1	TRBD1	TGTGCCAGTAGACCTCCGGAGACAGGGCGGAATGAGCAGTTCTTC	CASRPPETGRNEQFF
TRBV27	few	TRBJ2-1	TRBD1	TGTGCCAGCAGCCGAATGGACAGGGCCGCTAACAATGAGCAGTTCTTC	CASSRMDRAANNEQFF
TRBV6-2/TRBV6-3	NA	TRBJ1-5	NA	TGTGCCAGCAGTTACTCGAGGATGTCAGGTTATAGCAATCAGCCCCAGCATTTT	CASSYSRMSGYSNQPQHF
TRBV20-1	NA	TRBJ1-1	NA	TGCAGTGCTCAACAGGTGACTCCAGGTGAAGCTTTCTTT	CSAQQVTPGEAFF